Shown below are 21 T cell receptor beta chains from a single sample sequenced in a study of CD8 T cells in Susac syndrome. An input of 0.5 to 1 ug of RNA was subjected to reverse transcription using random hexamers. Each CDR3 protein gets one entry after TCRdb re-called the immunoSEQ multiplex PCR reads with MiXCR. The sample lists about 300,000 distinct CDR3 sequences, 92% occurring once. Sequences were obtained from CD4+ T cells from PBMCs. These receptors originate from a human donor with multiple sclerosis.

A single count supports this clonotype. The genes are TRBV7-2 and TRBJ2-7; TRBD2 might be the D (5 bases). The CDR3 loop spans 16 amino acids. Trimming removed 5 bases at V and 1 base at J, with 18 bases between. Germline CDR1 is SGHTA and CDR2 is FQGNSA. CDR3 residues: CASSPEAGLTSYEQYF. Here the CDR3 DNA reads TGTGCCAGCAGCCCTGAGGCGGGCCTTACGTCCTACGAGCAGTACTTC.

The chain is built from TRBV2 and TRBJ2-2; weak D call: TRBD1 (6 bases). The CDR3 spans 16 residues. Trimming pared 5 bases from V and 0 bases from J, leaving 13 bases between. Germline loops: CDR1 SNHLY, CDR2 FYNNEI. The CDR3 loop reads CASSKDRSANTGELFF. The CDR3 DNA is TGTGCCAGCAGTAAAGACAGGTCTGCGAACACCGGGGAGCTGTTTTTT.

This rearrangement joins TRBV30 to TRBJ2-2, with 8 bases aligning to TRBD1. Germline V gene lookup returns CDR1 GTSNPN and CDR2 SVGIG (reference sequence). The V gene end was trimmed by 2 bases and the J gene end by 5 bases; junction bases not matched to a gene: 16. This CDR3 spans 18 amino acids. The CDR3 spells CAWSMTYLRTGKTGELFF. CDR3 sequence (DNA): TGTGCCTGGAGTATGACCTATCTAAGGACAGGGAAGACCGGGGAGCTGTTTTTT.

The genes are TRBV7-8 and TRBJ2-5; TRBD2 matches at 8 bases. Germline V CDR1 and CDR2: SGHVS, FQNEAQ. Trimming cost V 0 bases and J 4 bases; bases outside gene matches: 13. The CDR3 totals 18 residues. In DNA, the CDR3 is TGTGCCAGCAGCTTAGCGAGGGCGGGGGGCTGGTTTGGAGAGACCCAGTACTTC. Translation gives CASSLARAGGWFGETQYF.

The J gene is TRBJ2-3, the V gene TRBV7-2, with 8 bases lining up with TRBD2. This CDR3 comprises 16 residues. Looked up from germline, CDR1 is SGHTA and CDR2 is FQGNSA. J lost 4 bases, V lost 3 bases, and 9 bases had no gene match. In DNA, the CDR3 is TGTGCCAGCAGCTTCCGCGGAGCGGGAGTGGCAGATACGCAGTATTTT. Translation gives CASSFRGAGVADTQYF.

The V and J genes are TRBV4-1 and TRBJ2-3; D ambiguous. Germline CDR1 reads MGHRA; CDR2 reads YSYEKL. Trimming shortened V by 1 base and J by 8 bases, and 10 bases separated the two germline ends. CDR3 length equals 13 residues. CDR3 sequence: CASSQGASRTQYF. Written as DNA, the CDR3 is TGCGCCAGCAGCCAAGGTGCTAGTCGTACGCAGTATTTT.

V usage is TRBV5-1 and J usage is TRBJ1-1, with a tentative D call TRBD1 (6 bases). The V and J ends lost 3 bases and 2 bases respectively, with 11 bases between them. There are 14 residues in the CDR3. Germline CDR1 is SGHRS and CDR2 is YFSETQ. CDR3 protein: CASSSGTRNTEAFF. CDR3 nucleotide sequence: TGCGCCAGCAGCTCAGGGACAAGAAACACTGAAGCTTTCTTT.

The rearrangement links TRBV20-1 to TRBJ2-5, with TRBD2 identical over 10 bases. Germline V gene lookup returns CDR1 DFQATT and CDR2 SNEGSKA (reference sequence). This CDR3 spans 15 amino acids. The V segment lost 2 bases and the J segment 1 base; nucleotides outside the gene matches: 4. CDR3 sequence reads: CSARRLAGVQETQYF. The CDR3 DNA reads TGCAGTGCTAGACGGCTAGCGGGGGTCCAAGAGACCCAGTACTTC.

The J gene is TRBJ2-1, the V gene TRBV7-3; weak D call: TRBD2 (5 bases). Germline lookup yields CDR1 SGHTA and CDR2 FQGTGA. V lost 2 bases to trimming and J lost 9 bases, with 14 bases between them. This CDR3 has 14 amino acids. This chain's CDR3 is CASSLLRDPSEQFF. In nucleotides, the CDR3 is TGTGCCAGCAGCTTATTACGGGATCCCAGTGAGCAGTTCTTC.

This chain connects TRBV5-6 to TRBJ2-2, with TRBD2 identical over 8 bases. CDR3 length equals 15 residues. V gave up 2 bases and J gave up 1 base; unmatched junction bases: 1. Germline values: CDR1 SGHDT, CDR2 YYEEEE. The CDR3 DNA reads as TGTGCCAGCAGCTTCGGGGGGGTGAACACCGGGGAGCTGTTTTTT. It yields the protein CASSFGGVNTGELFF.

Here the CDR3 DNA reads TGTGCCATCAGCGACAGGGGTGAAAAACTGTTTTTT. It specifies CAISDRGEKLFF. V usage is TRBV10-3 and J usage is TRBJ1-4, with 8 bases lining up with TRBD1. This CDR3 has 12 residues. Germline assignment: CDR1 ENHRY and CDR2 SYGVKD. Unmatched junction bases numbered 1, after V lost 6 bases and J lost 7 bases.

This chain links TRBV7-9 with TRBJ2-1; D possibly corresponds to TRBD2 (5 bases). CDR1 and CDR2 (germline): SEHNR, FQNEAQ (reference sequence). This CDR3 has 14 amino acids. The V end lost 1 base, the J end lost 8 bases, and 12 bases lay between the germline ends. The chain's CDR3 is CASSLGQAGDEQFF. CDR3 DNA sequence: TGTGCCAGCAGCTTAGGGCAGGCCGGGGATGAGCAGTTCTTC.

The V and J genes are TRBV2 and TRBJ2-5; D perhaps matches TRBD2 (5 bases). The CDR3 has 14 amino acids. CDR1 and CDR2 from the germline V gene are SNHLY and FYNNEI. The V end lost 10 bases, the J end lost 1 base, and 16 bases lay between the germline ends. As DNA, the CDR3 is TGTGCCACCCAGATGGGAGAGTCCCAAGAGACCCAGTACTTC. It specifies CATQMGESQETQYF.

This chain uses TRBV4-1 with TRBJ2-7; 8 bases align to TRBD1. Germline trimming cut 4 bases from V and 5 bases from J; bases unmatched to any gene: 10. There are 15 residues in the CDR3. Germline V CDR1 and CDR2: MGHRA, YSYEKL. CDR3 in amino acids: CASSLLGYRGDEQYF. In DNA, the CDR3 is TGCGCCAGCAGCCTTCTCGGGTACAGGGGGGACGAGCAGTACTTC.

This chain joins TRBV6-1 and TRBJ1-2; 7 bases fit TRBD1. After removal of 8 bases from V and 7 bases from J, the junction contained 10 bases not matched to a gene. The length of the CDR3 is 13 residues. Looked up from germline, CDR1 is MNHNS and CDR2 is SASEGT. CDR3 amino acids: CASVNVGQAGYTF. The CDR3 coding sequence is TGTGCCAGCGTTAACGTCGGACAGGCTGGCTACACCTTC.

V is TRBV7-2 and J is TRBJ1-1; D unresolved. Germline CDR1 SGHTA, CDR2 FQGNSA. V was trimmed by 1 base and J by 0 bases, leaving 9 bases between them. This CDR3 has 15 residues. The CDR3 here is CASSLEGDMNTEAFF. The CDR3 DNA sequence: TGTGCCAGCAGCTTAGAGGGCGACATGAACACTGAAGCTTTCTTT.

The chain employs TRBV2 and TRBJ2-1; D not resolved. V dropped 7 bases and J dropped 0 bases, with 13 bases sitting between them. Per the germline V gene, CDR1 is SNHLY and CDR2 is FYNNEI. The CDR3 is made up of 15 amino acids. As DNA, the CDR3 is TGTGCCAGCAATCCCCTCGTTAGCTCCTACAATGAGCAGTTCTTC. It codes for CASNPLVSSYNEQFF.

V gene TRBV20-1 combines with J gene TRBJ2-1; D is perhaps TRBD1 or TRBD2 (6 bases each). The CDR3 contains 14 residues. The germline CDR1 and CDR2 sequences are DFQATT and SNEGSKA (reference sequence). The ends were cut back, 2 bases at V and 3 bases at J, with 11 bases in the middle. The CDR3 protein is CSARKGGGYNEQFF. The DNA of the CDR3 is TGCAGTGCTAGAAAGGGGGGCGGCTACAATGAGCAGTTCTTC.

CDR3 nucleotide sequence: TGTGCCAGCAGATACGGTCGCAGGTCGACTGGAGAGCAGTACTTC. Residues: CASRYGRRSTGEQYF. This chain joins TRBV6-5 and TRBJ2-7; D is unclear. Germline values: CDR1 MNHEY, CDR2 SVGAGI. V was cut by 6 bases and J by 7 bases, with 22 bases left in between. This CDR3 is 15 amino acids long.

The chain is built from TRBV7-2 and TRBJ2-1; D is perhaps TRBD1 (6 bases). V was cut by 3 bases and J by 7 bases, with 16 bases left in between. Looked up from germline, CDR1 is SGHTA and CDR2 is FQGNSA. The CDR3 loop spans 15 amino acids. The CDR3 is CASSLVTGLWNEQFF. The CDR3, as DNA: TGTGCCAGCAGCTTGGTAACAGGGCTTTGGAATGAGCAGTTCTTC. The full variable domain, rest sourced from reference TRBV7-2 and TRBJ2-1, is GAGVSQSPSNKVTEKGKDVELRCDPISGHTALYWYRQSLGQGLEFLIYFQGNSAPDKSGLPSDRFSAERTGGSVSTLTIQRTQQEDSAVYLCASSLVTGLWNEQFFGPGTRLTVL.

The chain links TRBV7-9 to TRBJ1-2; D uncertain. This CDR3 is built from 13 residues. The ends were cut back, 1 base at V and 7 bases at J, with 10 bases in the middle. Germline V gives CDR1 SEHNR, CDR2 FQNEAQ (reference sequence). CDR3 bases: TGTGCCAGCAGCTTAGGGGGTGTAATTGGCTACACCTTC. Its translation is CASSLGGVIGYTF. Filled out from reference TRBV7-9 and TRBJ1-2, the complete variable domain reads DTGVSQNPRHKITKRGQNVTFRCDPISEHNRLYWYRQTLGQGPEFLTYFQNEAQLEKSRLLSDRFSAERPKGSFSTLEIQRTEQGDSAMYLCASSLGGVIGYTFGSGTRLTVV.